This T cell receptor beta chain was sequenced for a study of blood T cell repertoires in COVID-19. Recruitment covered about two dozen US areas and drew participants whose ages spanned roughly 18 to 100 years. Participants had their cohort set by participant-reported clinical history. Cohort 3 recovered donors had two negative PCRs, clearance, or symptom resolution. V trimming: 3 bases; J trimming: 2 bases; junction bases outside the gene matches: 4. This CDR3 comprises 15 residues. Per the germline V gene, CDR1 is KGHSH and CDR2 is LQKENI. The table came from immunoSEQ multiplex PCR; TCRdb's copy has only in-frame clones and leaves some out. The sample shows about 290,000 clones, approximately 91% of them seen only once.

The chain has TRBV18 and TRBJ2-3; 8 bases match TRBD2. This clonotype was sampled from a woman in her thirties or forties who had recovered from COVID-19. The material sequenced was PBMCs or T cells enriched from blood (not recorded which). CDR3 in amino acids: CASSPRTSTTDTQYF. The CDR3 nucleotides read TGTGCCAGCTCACCCCGGACTAGCACCACAGATACGCAGTATTTT. Looking up the rest from reference TRBV18 and TRBJ2-3 gives the full variable domain: NAGVMQNPRHLVRRRGQEARLRCSPMKGHSHVYWYRQLPEEGLKFMVYLQKENIIDESGMPKERFSAEFPKEGPSILRIQQVVRGDSAAYFCASSPRTSTTDTQYFGPGTRLTVL.